This TCR delta chain stems from a study of gamma-delta chains in newborns, infants, children. Study-level information: Microbial exposure reportedly drives polyclonal innate γδ T cell expansion after birth.

There are a few counts of this clone. This DNA translates differently at residue 15 from the TCRdb protein, which is that of a much larger clone; a read error is likely, and the protein shown is the DNA's own translation. This CDR3 region has 17 residues. Germline V gene sequence: CDR1 GEAIGNYY, CDR2 EKD. TCRdb re-called the reads using CATT. The sample has approximately 2,300 delta-chain clones; 6.7% are singletons. This receptor was obtained from a child who was a newborn, infant or young child, either healthy, febrile or measles-vaccinated (not recorded which). The chain uses TRDV2 and TRDJ3; TRDD3 aligns across 9 bases. The material sequenced was blood. The CDR3 region has the DNA TGTGCCTGTGACATACTGGGGGACTCCTGGGACACCCGACAGACGTTTTTC. Encoded protein: CACDILGDSWDTRQTFF.